What follows is one T cell receptor beta chain and its context. The antigen is not known. Germline CDR1 reads SEHNR; CDR2 reads FQNEAQ (reference sequence). This CDR3 is built from 18 residues. V dropped 1 base and J dropped 1 base, with 19 bases sitting between them. Primers included in the PCR were 60 Vbeta and 13 Jbeta primers. Clones were read by immunoSEQ multiplex PCR, and TCRdb kept only the in-frame ones, dropping some. The sample carries 90,000 to 150,000 clones, around 77% recorded once. This record belongs to a study of cytomegalovirus exposure and HLA in healthy donors. Notes on the study in general: TCR beta V segments were, for the most part, productive about 87% or about 30% of the time in an earlier analysis. High specificity and sensitivity for cytomegalovirus status were reported for the classifier. A missense variant in DCLRE1C was later tied to TCR beta V- and J-gene trimming.

The receptor's source is a human donor in good health. What was sequenced was PBMCs. V gene TRBV7-9 combines with J gene TRBJ1-1, with D possibly matching TRBD1 (6 bases). DNA of the CDR3: TGTGCCAGCAGCTTAGGGATTAAGCGGGACACAACGAACACTGAAGCTTTCTTT. Translating gives CASSLGIKRDTTNTEAFF.